This TCR beta chain was sequenced during a study of blood T cell repertoires in COVID-19. The wider study: Whether acute or convalescent, the COVID-19 samples came from the United States, Italy and Spain. T cells, B-cell-depleted T cells, or PBMCs supplied cDNA or gDNA.

J was trimmed by 2 bases and V by 8 bases; bases with no gene match: 4. The CDR3 covers 15 residues. Germline V gives CDR1 LNHDA, CDR2 SQIVND (reference sequence). Authors' methods: Amplification with reference gene primers provided the estimates of nucleated cell counts. TCRdb's table, derived via immunoSEQ multiplex PCR, lists solely in-frame clones and lacks some. V, J and clone size derive from that table, while D and trimming were established from the DNA sequence. The table records about 72,000 clones, roughly 87% of them present only once. The sequenced sample was peripheral blood. The chain links TRBV19 to TRBJ1-5, with TRBD1 identical over 12 bases. This receptor was identified in a human donor in a cohort sampled during active COVID-19. Here the CDR3 reads CASRDRGRGNQPQHF. The DNA for the CDR3 is TGTGCCAGTCGGGACAGGGGGCGAGGCAATCAGCCCCAGCATTTT. The full variable domain, in which reference TRBV19 and TRBJ1-5 provide the parts outside the CDR3, is DGGITQSPKYLFRKEGQNVTLSCEQNLNHDAMYWYRQDPGQGLRLIYYSQIVNDFQKGDIAEGYSVSREKKESFPLTVTSAQKNPTAFYLCASRDRGRGNQPQHFGDGTRLSIL.